The present T cell receptor beta chain was sequenced within a study of blood T cell repertoires in COVID-19. On the study more broadly: The cDNA or gDNA used as material had been derived from T cells, B-cell-depleted T cells, or PBMCs.

Methods used by the authors: The authors estimated nucleated cell counts from reference gene primer amplification. The protocol was immunoSEQ multiplex PCR, while the TCRdb copy is restricted to in-frame clones and leaves out a portion. The V and J calls and clone size were taken over from that table, and D and trimming were inferred from the DNA. The sample shows about 76,000 clones, 70% to 90% of them seen only once. Seattle cases were enrolled at active infection and followed longitudinally. This CDR3 is 16 amino acids long. The ends were cut back, 8 bases at V and 0 bases at J, with 18 bases in the middle. Germline V gene data show CDR1 as SGHRS and CDR2 as YFSETQ.

Sample: peripheral blood. This receptor was identified in a man in his 60s with COVID-19, enrolled during active disease. The chain recombines TRBV5-1 with TRBJ1-5; a possible D gene is TRBD1 (5 bases). In nucleotides, the CDR3 is TGCGCCAGTAGAGAAGGAGGAGGGGATAGCAATCAGCCCCAGCATTTT. Translated, it gives CASREGGGDSNQPQHF.